The next 14 T cell receptor beta chains were all read from a single sample in a study of T-cell memory formation after mild COVID-19. TCRdb reprocessed the 5' RACE reads with MiXCR, giving one entry per CDR3 protein. Among under 200,000 distinct CDR3 sequences listed, 25% to 40% were seen once. The specimen sequenced was PBMCs or a T cell subset sorted from them (not recorded which). These receptors all come from an adult woman who had mild COVID-19 (a few samples of this study predate the infection). Cell type and time point are not known.

This clonotype is a singleton in its sample. The chain uses TRBV5-1 and TRBJ1-1; 10 bases fit TRBD1. The CDR3 is 14 amino acids. Germline CDR1 reads SGHRS; CDR2 reads YFSETQ. The trim removed 0 bases at V and 6 bases at J, leaving 2 bases unmatched. Here the CDR3 reads CASSLGTGGAEAFF. The CDR3 DNA reads TGCGCCAGCAGCTTGGGGACAGGGGGTGCTGAAGCTTTCTTT. Filled out from reference TRBV5-1 and TRBJ1-1, the complete variable domain reads KAGVTQTPRYLIKTRGQQVTLSCSPISGHRSVSWYQQTPGQGLQFLFEYFSETQRNKGNFPGRFSGRQFSNSRSEMNVSTLELGDSALYLCASSLGTGGAEAFFGQGTRLTVV.

The chain combines TRBV7-9 with TRBJ2-1, with 8 bases lining up with TRBD2. Trimming removed 5 bases from V and 0 bases from J; junction bases left unmatched: 12. This CDR3 comprises 18 residues. Germline V lookup: CDR1 SEHNR, CDR2 FQNEAQ (reference sequence). The CDR3 nucleotides are TGTGCCAGCAGCCCCCCTCGAAGCGGGGGCCCCTCCTACAATGAGCAGTTCTTC. The encoded protein is CASSPPRSGGPSYNEQFF.

The V and J genes are TRBV7-9 and TRBJ1-1; D perhaps matches TRBD1 (5 bases). Germline CDR1 is SEHNR and CDR2 is FQNEAQ (reference sequence). With 3 bases removed from V and 6 bases from J, the gap between germline ends came to 20 bases. The CDR3 runs to 16 residues. The CDR3, as DNA: TGTGCCAGCAGCTTTACCAGGGTCTCCGGTAGGCCTGAAGCTTTCTTT. This gives the protein CASSFTRVSGRPEAFF.

CDR3 coding DNA: TGCGCCAGCAGCCCTGACTCCCGTGTGGATACGCAGTATTTT. It translates to CASSPDSRVDTQYF. The genes are TRBV5-1 and TRBJ2-3; the D is unclear. Germline CDR1 is SGHRS and CDR2 is YFSETQ. V lost 4 bases and J lost 6, with 15 bases in between. The CDR3 contains 14 residues.

The chain carries TRBV14 and TRBJ2-3, with 7 bases aligning to TRBD2. CDR3 length equals 14 residues. In germline, CDR1 is SGHDN, CDR2 FVKESK. V trimming: 1 base; J trimming: 9 bases; junction bases outside the gene matches: 7. The CDR3 sequence is CASSQAPMGGTQYF. The CDR3 region has the DNA TGTGCCAGCAGCCAAGCGCCGATGGGGGGGACGCAGTATTTT. Supplemented by reference TRBV14 and TRBJ2-3, the full variable domain reads EAGVTQFPSHSVIEKGQTVTLRCDPISGHDNLYWYRRVMGKEIKFLLHFVKESKQDESGMPNNRFLAERTGGTYSTLKVQPAELEDSGVYFCASSQAPMGGTQYFGPGTRLTVL.

The chain employs TRBV20-1 and TRBJ2-5; D unclear. The germline CDR1 and CDR2 sequences are DFQATT and SNEGSKA (reference sequence). V was cut by 1 base and J by 2 bases, with 8 bases left in between. The CDR3 length is 13 residues. The CDR3 sequence: CSARVGPQETQYF. For the CDR3, the DNA is TGCAGTGCTAGAGTCGGGCCTCAAGAGACCCAGTACTTC.

This clonotype has more than one count but fewer than ten. This chain links TRBV12-3 or TRBV12-4 with TRBJ2-4, with D tentatively TRBD1 (6 bases). Trimming shortened V by 5 bases and J by 8 bases, and 16 bases separated the two germline ends. The CDR3 is made up of 14 amino acids. This chain's CDR3 is CASSAGTLIDIQYF. The CDR3 DNA reads TGTGCCAGCAGTGCCGGGACACTGATTGACATTCAGTACTTC.

Note on this clonotype: Relative to the germline gene, one junction end is altered; a read error may explain this. J is TRBJ2-1 and V is TRBV7-7; 14 bases map to TRBD2. The V gene's germline CDR1 is SSHAT and CDR2 FNYEAQ (reference sequence). The CDR3 contains 15 residues. CDR3 coding DNA: TGTGCTAGCAGTAGAGGGACTAGCGGGAGAGATGAGCAGTTCTTC. The encoded protein is CASSRGTSGRDEQFF.

The chain joins TRBV11-2 to TRBJ2-7; the match to TRBD1 covers 11 bases. There are 14 residues in the CDR3. In germline, CDR1 is SGHAT, CDR2 FQNNGV. V dropped 4 bases and J dropped 7; count of bases not matched to a gene: 6. CDR3: CASSSQGTGGEQYF. The CDR3 DNA is TGTGCCAGCAGCTCCCAGGGGACAGGGGGTGAGCAGTACTTC.

This chain uses TRBV4-1 with TRBJ1-5, with TRBD1 matching 9 bases. Germline trimming cut 0 bases from V and 2 bases from J; bases unmatched to any gene: 5. The CDR3 is 17 amino acids. In germline, CDR1 is MGHRA, CDR2 YSYEKL. The CDR3: CASSQDRGQGGNQPQHF. CDR3 bases: TGCGCCAGCAGCCAAGATAGGGGACAGGGCGGCAATCAGCCCCAGCATTTT.

The chain has TRBV14 and TRBJ1-2; D is perhaps TRBD1 (5 bases). The germline gives CDR1 SGHDN, CDR2 FVKESK. Trimming removed 1 base from V and 3 bases from J, with 15 bases in between. The CDR3 length is 16 residues. CDR3 in DNA: TGTGCCAGCAGCCAAGGGGGCTCCCGATACCACTATGGCTACACCTTC. It encodes CASSQGGSRYHYGYTF.

The V call is TRBV29-1, the J call TRBJ2-1, with 10 bases that match TRBD2. J lost 7 bases, V lost 7 bases, and 7 bases had no gene match. This CDR3 comprises 13 residues. Germline V gives CDR1 SQVTM, CDR2 ANQGSEA. The CDR3 region has the DNA TGCAGCGCGGGAGGGACTAGCGTAAATGAGCAGTTCTTC. Translation gives CSAGGTSVNEQFF.

This sequence joins TRBV18 and TRBJ1-1; D is unresolved. V was shortened by 2 bases and J by 0 bases, with 7 bases between the two germline ends. The CDR3 consists of 14 residues. Germline V gives CDR1 KGHSH, CDR2 LQKENI. The DNA for the CDR3 is TGTGCCAGCTCACCAATCACTATGAACACTGAAGCTTTCTTT. It yields the protein CASSPITMNTEAFF.

The rearrangement joins TRBV2 to TRBJ2-7; D is ambiguous. CDR3 size: 12 residues. Germline lookup yields CDR1 SNHLY and CDR2 FYNNEI. CDR3 residues: CSTGRYSYEQYF. CDR3 DNA sequence: TGTTCAACTGGACGGTACTCCTACGAGCAGTACTTC.